This TCR beta chain was sequenced during a study of cytotoxic CD8 clonotypes in ibrutinib-treated CLL. The protocol was immunoSEQ multiplex PCR, while the TCRdb copy is restricted to in-frame clones and leaves out a portion. This sample has some 63,000 clones, with about nine tenths found just once. V shed 0 bases and J 2 bases; nucleotides not matched to a gene: 2. The germline gives CDR1 KGHSH, CDR2 LQKENI. The CDR3 length is 16 residues. The sample here was PBMCs, taken after 12 months of ibrutinib treatment. The chain has TRBV18 and TRBJ2-1, with 9 nucleotides matching TRBD2. The receptor was derived from a human donor with chronic lymphocytic leukemia. CDR3 coding DNA: TGTGCCAGCTCACCACCGGCGGGAGGGACCTACAATGAGCAGTTCTTC. This sequence encodes CASSPPAGGTYNEQFF.